Below, 14 T cell receptor beta chains from the same sample are listed, as sequenced in a study of regulatory dendritic cells for organ transplantation. Their antigens are not known. Sorted subsets were CFSE-labeled and cultured approximately 5 days with allogeneic dendritic cells. TCRdb's table, derived via immunoSEQ multiplex PCR, lists solely in-frame clones and lacks some. The sample holds 6,000 to 8,500 clones, 55% to 80% seen once. Sequencing input: memory CD4+ T cells from blood cultured with dendritic cells. Subset here: CD45RO+ memory T cells. The receptors were gathered from a human donor in good health.

The gene calls are TRBV2 and TRBJ2-3, with D possibly being TRBD1 (7 bases). V shed 0 bases and J shed 2 bases, with 15 bases lying between them. CDR1 and CDR2 (germline): SNHLY, FYNNEI. The CDR3 is 17 residues long. The CDR3 nucleotides are TGTGCCAGCAGTGAAGCGGCGGGACAGCTATTCACAGATACGCAGTATTTT. This sequence encodes CASSEAAGQLFTDTQYF.

The CDR3 region has the DNA TGTGCCAGCAATATTCCTCGGGGGAACTATGGCTACACCTTC. This codes for CASNIPRGNYGYTF. The chain recombines TRBV6-6 with TRBJ1-2; the D gene is possibly TRBD1 (5 bases). Germline-derived CDR1 and CDR2 are MNHNY and SVGAGI (reference sequence). This CDR3 is built from 14 residues. V gave up 7 bases and J gave up 2 bases, with 14 bases separating them.

This clone was seen a single time. The chain joins TRBV9 to TRBJ2-3; 10 nucleotides align to TRBD2. The CDR3 consists of 16 residues. The germline CDR1 and CDR2 sequences are SGDLS and YYNGEE. J lost 3 bases, V lost 0 bases, and 4 bases had no gene match. CDR3 residues: CASSVDGAGGTDTQYF. Here the CDR3 DNA reads TGTGCCAGCAGCGTAGACGGAGCGGGGGGGACAGATACGCAGTATTTT.

The gene calls are TRBV9 and TRBJ2-5; the D gene is possibly TRBD2 (5 bases). The germline V and J ends were trimmed by 4 bases and 5 bases, with 12 bases remaining between them. The CDR3 consists of 13 residues. The V gene's germline CDR1 is SGDLS and CDR2 YYNGEE. The CDR3 protein is CASSPHGGETQYF. In DNA form, the CDR3 reads TGTGCCAGCAGCCCCCACGGCGGGGAGACCCAGTACTTC.

The chain employs TRBV4-1 and TRBJ2-7, with 8 bases that match TRBD2. J was trimmed by 0 bases and V by 0 bases; bases with no gene match: 10. Germline CDR1 reads MGHRA; CDR2 reads YSYEKL. This CDR3 spans 18 amino acids. The CDR3 DNA sequence: TGCGCCAGCAGCCAAGATTATAGGTCGGGAGGGCCCTCCTACGAGCAGTACTTC. Translation: CASSQDYRSGGPSYEQYF.

Only a few counts were recorded for this clone. The CDR3 loop reads CASSPRQGYTF. DNA for the CDR3: TGCGCCAGCAGCCCTCGACAGGGCTACACCTTC. The rearrangement joins TRBV4-3 to TRBJ1-2; D may be TRBD1 (5 bases). Between the trimmed V and J ends, which lost 4 bases and 8 bases, there was a span of 8 bases. Looked up from germline, CDR1 is LGHNA and CDR2 is YSLEER. The CDR3 totals 11 residues.

The chain uses TRBV7-2 and TRBJ2-1, with TRBD1 matching 7 bases. J gave up 4 bases and V 2 bases, and 8 bases lay outside the gene matches. This CDR3 region has 16 residues. Germline V gene sequence: CDR1 SGHTA, CDR2 FQGNSA. CDR3 coding DNA: TGTGCCAGCAGCTTACGAGGTCAGGGGGTATACAATGAGCAGTTCTTC. Translated, it gives CASSLRGQGVYNEQFF.

On this clone itself: At one end, the junction sequence differs from germline, possibly due to a read error. This chain joins TRBV5-1 and TRBJ1-4; perhaps TRBD1 as D (5 bases). CDR1 and CDR2 from the germline V gene are SGHRS and YFSETQ. The CDR3 totals 13 residues. CDR3 in DNA: TGCGCCAGCAGGTTGGGGCTTAATGAAAAACTGTTTTTT. It codes for CASRLGLNEKLFF.

The chain employs TRBV11-1 and TRBJ2-5, with D maybe TRBD2 (6 bases). The CDR3 sequence is 14 residues long. Germline loops: CDR1 SGHAT, CDR2 FQDESV (reference sequence). The V gene lost 5 bases and the J gene lost 5 bases, with 15 bases spanning the gap. In DNA form, the CDR3 reads TGTGCCAGCAGCCCCCGACTAGATTCTGAGACCCAGTACTTC. Translation: CASSPRLDSETQYF.

This chain connects TRBV5-4 to TRBJ2-2; D is uncertain. V was pared by 4 bases and J by 0 bases, with 13 bases between. CDR3 length: 16 amino acids. Germline-derived CDR1 and CDR2 are SGHNT and YYREEE (reference sequence). The CDR3 is CASSERASSNTGELFF. The CDR3 nucleotides are TGTGCCAGCAGCGAAAGAGCCTCGTCGAACACCGGGGAGCTGTTTTTT.

DNA for the CDR3: TGTGCCAGCAGCCCGCAACAGGGATCCAACACTGAAGCTTTCTTT. Translating gives CASSPQQGSNTEAFF. The chain recombines TRBV7-6 with TRBJ1-1; D is perhaps TRBD1 (6 bases). Trimming left V 5 bases short and J 2 bases short, with 15 bases between. This CDR3 spans 15 amino acids. From germline, CDR1 is SGHVS and CDR2 FNYEAQ.

The chain recombines TRBV5-6 with TRBJ2-1; weak D call: TRBD2 (5 bases). This CDR3 comprises 13 residues. The V end was cut by 4 bases, the J end by 12 bases, with 17 bases between. CDR1 and CDR2 from the germline V gene are SGHDT and YYEEEE. CDR3 nucleotide sequence: TGTGCCAGCAGCCCCCGGGGAGCCCCCCCGCAGTTCTTC. This gives the protein CASSPRGAPPQFF.

This clone was counted only a few times. V is TRBV2 and J is TRBJ2-2; 9 bases agree with TRBD1. Germline loops: CDR1 SNHLY, CDR2 FYNNEI. The CDR3 extends over 14 amino acids. The V and J ends lost 8 bases and 3 bases, in that order; junction bases with no gene match: 4. The CDR3 loop is CASVDRGDTGELFF. Written as DNA, the CDR3 is TGTGCCAGCGTGGACAGGGGAGACACCGGGGAGCTGTTTTTT.

Relative to its sample, this clone is medium-sized. The chain employs TRBV7-2 and TRBJ1-2; unclear D gene. Germline CDR1 SGHTA, CDR2 FQGNSA. The CDR3 covers 14 residues. V dropped 2 bases and J dropped 0 bases, with 7 bases sitting between them. CDR3 residues: CASSLWQSNYGYTF. CDR3 nucleotides: TGTGCCAGCAGCTTATGGCAATCTAACTATGGCTACACCTTC.